This TCR beta chain is from a study of cytomegalovirus exposure and HLA in healthy donors. Study results and limitations: It was only CMV serostatus that was available as immune exposure information. Sequencing likely caused a cluster of highly shared sequence variants.

As to this clone: As yet, its antigen is unknown.

PCR primers comprised 60 Vbeta and 13 Jbeta primers. The assay was immunoSEQ multiplex PCR, and TCRdb's table has in-frame clones only and misses some. Among about 150,000 clones listed, 76% were seen once. The V and J ends lost 2 bases and 8 bases respectively, with 16 bases between them. The CDR3 sequence is 15 residues long. Germline V gives CDR1 MGHRA, CDR2 YSYEKL. This sequence was found in a woman between 40 and 55 years old in good health and CMV-seronegative. V is TRBV4-1 and J is TRBJ2-1; D might be TRBD2 (6 bases). The sample was PBMCs. The CDR3, as DNA: TGCGCCAGCAGCCAATCCGGGACTCCCAAGCATGAGCAGTTCTTC. This gives the protein CASSQSGTPKHEQFF.